Listed below are T cell receptor beta chains from one sample, sequenced in a study of T cell changes during pregnancy in multiple sclerosis. Method: immunoSEQ multiplex PCR; TCRdb's copy keeps in-frame clones and lacks some. The data contain some 90,000 clones, 90% to 95% of them singletons. Sequencing used peripheral blood, obtained after pregnancy. The receptors were sampled from a female donor in good health, enrolled as a control in a pregnancy study. Both conserved end residues are part of each CDR3. The D gene is left open where the match is weak. Clone size is given for some rows only: seen once, a few or many times, or a class if the clone is expanded.

CDR3nt,CDR3aa,d_gene,j_gene,v_gene,abundance
TGTGCCAGCTCACCGGGGACAGGGGATCAGCCCCAGCATTTT,CASSPGTGDQPQHF,TRBD1,TRBJ1-5,TRBV18,NA
TGTGCCTGGAGTGTGGAGGCTCGCTATGGCTACACCTTC,CAWSVEARYGYTF,NA,TRBJ1-2,TRBV30,NA
TGTGCCAGCAGCCACGGGGATATGGACACCGGGGAGCTGTTTTTT,CASSHGDMDTGELFF,NA,TRBJ2-2,TRBV4-2,few
TGTGCCAGCAGCTTTACTAGCGGGGACCCCAATGAGCAGTTCTTC,CASSFTSGDPNEQFF,TRBD2,TRBJ2-1,TRBV7-9,once
TGTGCCAGCAGCGTGACTAGCGGGGGCACAGATACGCAGTATTTT,CASSVTSGGTDTQYF,TRBD2,TRBJ2-3,TRBV9,NA
TGTGCCAGTACCGGGGGTGCACACTCTGGGGCCAACGTCCTGACTTTC,CASTGGAHSGANVLTF,NA,TRBJ2-6,TRBV19,NA
TGTGCCAGTAGTTCACAGGGGGCCCAAACTAAATACAATGAGCAGTTCTTC,CASSSQGAQTKYNEQFF,TRBD1,TRBJ2-1,TRBV19,NA
TGTGCCAGCAGCTTTCTAGCGGGGGGACAAGAGACCCAGTACTTC,CASSFLAGGQETQYF,TRBD2,TRBJ2-5,TRBV7-3,NA
TGTGCCAGCAGCGTTGGACTAGCGGGGTACAATGAGCAGTTCTTC,CASSVGLAGYNEQFF,TRBD2,TRBJ2-1,TRBV9,NA
TGTGCCAGCTCTCCGGGACAGGGTCGAGAGACCCAGTACTTC,CASSPGQGRETQYF,TRBD1,TRBJ2-5,TRBV18,NA
TGTGCCAGCAGTTTAGGCCAGAATAGGGGGTTTAACTATGGCTACACCTTC,CASSLGQNRGFNYGYTF,NA,TRBJ1-2,TRBV28,NA
TGTGCCAGTAGTATGGGGCGGGGTCCGACCACAGATACGCAGTATTTT,CASSMGRGPTTDTQYF,NA,TRBJ2-3,TRBV19,NA
TGTGCCAGCAGCTCGGGACTAGCTGGGTACCAAGAGACCCAGTACTTC,CASSSGLAGYQETQYF,TRBD2,TRBJ2-5,TRBV7-2,NA
TGTGCCAGCAGTGCCGAATACCTCGGGACAGATACGCAGTATTTT,CASSAEYLGTDTQYF,NA,TRBJ2-3,TRBV28,NA
TGTGCCAGCAGCTTGGGGGACAGGGCTGCAACGGAGCAGTACTTC,CASSLGDRAATEQYF,TRBD1,TRBJ2-7,TRBV13,NA
TGTGCCAGCAGCTTAGCCAGCGGGGGGACAGGGGGCGCAGGATACTTC,CASSLASGGTGGAGYF,TRBD1,TRBJ2-4,TRBV7-2,NA
TGTGCCAGCAGCACAGGACCTAACTATGGCTACACCTTC,CASSTGPNYGYTF,NA,TRBJ1-2,TRBV5-6,NA
TGTGCCAGCAGCCTTTTTAAGGGGGATAATTCACCCCTCCACTTT,CASSLFKGDNSPLHF,NA,TRBJ1-6,TRBV7-2,few
TGCGCCAGCAGCCAAGTGGGAGGGAGGACCGGGGAGCTGTTTTTT,CASSQVGGRTGELFF,TRBD2,TRBJ2-2,TRBV4-3,NA
TGTGCCAGCAGCTTAGGACAGGGGAGAGATCAGCCCCAGCATTTT,CASSLGQGRDQPQHF,TRBD1,TRBJ1-5,TRBV7-9,NA
TGTGCCAGCAGTTTAGCAGGGGTCACTGAAGCTTTCTTT,CASSLAGVTEAFF,NA,TRBJ1-1,TRBV28,NA
TGTGCCAGCAGCTTAGGGGGACAAGTCTACGAGCAGTACTTC,CASSLGGQVYEQYF,NA,TRBJ2-7,TRBV13,once
TGTGCCAGCAGCTTTAAGTCTCCGGGACAGGGACACACCATATATTTT,CASSFKSPGQGHTIYF,TRBD1,TRBJ1-3,TRBV7-6,NA
TGTGCCAGCAGGCGGACAGTAGATAGCAATCAGCCCCAGCATTTT,CASRRTVDSNQPQHF,NA,TRBJ1-5,TRBV6-5,NA
TGTGCCAGCAGCGCGGACTCGAGCTCCTACAATGAGCAGTTCTTC,CASSADSSSYNEQFF,NA,TRBJ2-1,TRBV9,NA
TGTGCCAGTAGGACACAGGGGGCCTCGATGAACACTGAAGCTTTCTTT,CASRTQGASMNTEAFF,TRBD1,TRBJ1-1,TRBV19,once
TGTGCCAGCAGTGACCAGGCCTACAATGAGCAGTTCTTC,CASSDQAYNEQFF,NA,TRBJ2-1,TRBV6-1,NA
TGTGCCAGCAGCTTGAGCCCAGGGAACGTCGATGAAGCTTTCTTT,CASSLSPGNVDEAFF,NA,TRBJ1-1,TRBV13,NA
TGCAGCGTTGATGGTCGGAGCAATGAGCAGTTCTTC,CSVDGRSNEQFF,NA,TRBJ2-1,TRBV29-1,NA
TGTGCCAGTAGTAACTACAGGGGGCGTGGGAGTAGCAATCAGCCCCAGCATTTT,CASSNYRGRGSSNQPQHF,TRBD1,TRBJ1-5,TRBV19,NA
TGTGCCAGCAAAAGCCAAGTCGAGCAGTACTTC,CASKSQVEQYF,NA,TRBJ2-7,TRBV7-9,NA
TGTGCCAGTAGTATTGACGGGGGAATAGGCACTGAAGCTTTCTTT,CASSIDGGIGTEAFF,NA,TRBJ1-1,TRBV19,NA
TGTGCCAGCAGTCCCCGACTAGCAGTCTTAAACATTCAGTACTTC,CASSPRLAVLNIQYF,TRBD2,TRBJ2-4,TRBV28,NA
TGTGCCAGCAGCTTATCTCGGGGTAGCTCCTACAATGAGCAGTTCTTC,CASSLSRGSSYNEQFF,NA,TRBJ2-1,TRBV11-2,NA
TGTGCCAGCAGCCCGGATCGCAGGGCCCCTGAAGCTTTCTTT,CASSPDRRAPEAFF,NA,TRBJ1-1,TRBV11-2,NA
TGTGCCAGCATGGGCCCGGGGGAGTACTATGGCTACACCTTC,CASMGPGEYYGYTF,NA,TRBJ1-2,TRBV4-2,NA
TGCGCCAGCAGCCTGGGACAGGGGGCAGGTTACAATGAGCAGTTCTTC,CASSLGQGAGYNEQFF,TRBD1,TRBJ2-1,TRBV5-1,NA
TGTGCCAGCAGGCAGGACAGGGGCTCCCGGATTTACGAGCAGTACTTC,CASRQDRGSRIYEQYF,TRBD1,TRBJ2-7,TRBV28,NA
TGTGCCAGCAGCCTACGGACTAGCGGGGGGGCGATGATCACCGGGGAGCTGTTTTTT,CASSLRTSGGAMITGELFF,TRBD2,TRBJ2-2,TRBV9,NA
TGTGCCAGTAGTATCGTCATGGGGGGGCTCAAGAGCAATCAGCCCCAGCATTTT,CASSIVMGGLKSNQPQHF,NA,TRBJ1-5,TRBV19,NA
TGTGCCAGCAGCCAAGAAACTAGTCCCCAGGGGCACGGGCAGTACTTC,CASSQETSPQGHGQYF,NA,TRBJ2-7,TRBV4-2,NA
TGTGCCAGCAGCCGGGGAGGGGTCGGCTACACCTTC,CASSRGGVGYTF,NA,TRBJ1-2,TRBV7-9,once
TGTGCCAGCCACAGGGTAGGCCTCTCGTACGAGCAGTACTTC,CASHRVGLSYEQYF,NA,TRBJ2-7,TRBV6-1,NA
TGTGCCAGCAGTTTTCTACCGGGACAGGGGGCCCACGAGCAGTACTTC,CASSFLPGQGAHEQYF,TRBD1,TRBJ2-7,TRBV28,NA
TGTGCCAGCAGTCGGGACAGCGCTTTTTATAATTCACCCCTCCACTTT,CASSRDSAFYNSPLHF,TRBD1,TRBJ1-6,TRBV28,NA
TGTGCCAGTGAGGGGGGGGCTGGTAATGAGCAGTTCTTC,CASEGGAGNEQFF,NA,TRBJ2-1,TRBV7-2,NA
TGTGCCAGCAGTTTAAGGGGCGGCTATGGCTACACCTTC,CASSLRGGYGYTF,NA,TRBJ1-2,TRBV27,NA
TGTGCCAGCAGCTTAGGCCTAGCGGGGGGACCGTACTCCTACAATGAGCAGTTCTTC,CASSLGLAGGPYSYNEQFF,TRBD2,TRBJ2-1,TRBV7-3,NA